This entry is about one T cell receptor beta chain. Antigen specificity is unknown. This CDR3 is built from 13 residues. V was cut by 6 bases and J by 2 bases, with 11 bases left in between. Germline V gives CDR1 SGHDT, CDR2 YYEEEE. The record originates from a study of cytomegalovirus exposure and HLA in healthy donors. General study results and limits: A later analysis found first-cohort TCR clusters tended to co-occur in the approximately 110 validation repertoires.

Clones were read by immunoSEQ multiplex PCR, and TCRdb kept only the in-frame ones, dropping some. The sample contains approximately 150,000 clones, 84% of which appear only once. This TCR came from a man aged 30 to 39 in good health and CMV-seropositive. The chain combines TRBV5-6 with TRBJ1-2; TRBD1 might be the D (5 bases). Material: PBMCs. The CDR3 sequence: CASTAGGNYGYTF. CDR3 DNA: TGTGCCAGCACCGCCGGGGGAAACTATGGCTACACCTTC.